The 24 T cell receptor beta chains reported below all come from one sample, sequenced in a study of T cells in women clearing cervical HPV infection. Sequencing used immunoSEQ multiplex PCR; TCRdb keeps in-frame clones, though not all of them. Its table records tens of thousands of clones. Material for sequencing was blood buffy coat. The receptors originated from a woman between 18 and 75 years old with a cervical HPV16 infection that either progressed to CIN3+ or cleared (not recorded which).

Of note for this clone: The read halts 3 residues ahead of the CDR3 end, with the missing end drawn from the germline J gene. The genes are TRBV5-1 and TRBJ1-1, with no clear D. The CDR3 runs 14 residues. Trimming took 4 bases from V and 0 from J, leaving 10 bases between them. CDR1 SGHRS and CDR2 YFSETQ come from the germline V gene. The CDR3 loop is CASSTEGLNTEAFF. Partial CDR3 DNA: TGCGCCAGCAGCACAGAAGGTTTGAACACTGAA.

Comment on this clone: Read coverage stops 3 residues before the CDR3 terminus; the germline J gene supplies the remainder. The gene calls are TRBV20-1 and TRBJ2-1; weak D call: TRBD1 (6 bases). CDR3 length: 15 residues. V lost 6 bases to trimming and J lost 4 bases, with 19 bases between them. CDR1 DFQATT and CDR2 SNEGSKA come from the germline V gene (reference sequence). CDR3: CSALVTGRVYNEQFF. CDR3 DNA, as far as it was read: TGCAGTGCGCTTGTTACAGGGCGAGTATACAATGAG.

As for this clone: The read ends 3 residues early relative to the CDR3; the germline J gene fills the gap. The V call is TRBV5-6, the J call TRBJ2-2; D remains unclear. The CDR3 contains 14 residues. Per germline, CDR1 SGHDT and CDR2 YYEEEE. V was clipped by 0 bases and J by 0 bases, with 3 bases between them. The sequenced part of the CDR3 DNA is TGTGCCAGCAGCTTGGCGGCGAACACCGGGGAG. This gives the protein CASSLAANTGE. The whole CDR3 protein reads CASSLAANTGELFF.

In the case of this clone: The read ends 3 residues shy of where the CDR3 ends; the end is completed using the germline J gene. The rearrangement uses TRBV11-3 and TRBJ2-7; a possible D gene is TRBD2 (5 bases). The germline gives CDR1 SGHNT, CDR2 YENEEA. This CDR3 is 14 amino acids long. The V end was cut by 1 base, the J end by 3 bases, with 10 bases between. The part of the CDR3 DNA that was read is TGTGCCAGCAGCTTAGCAAGCGGCTTCTACGAG. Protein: CASSLASGFYE. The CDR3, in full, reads CASSLASGFYEQYF.

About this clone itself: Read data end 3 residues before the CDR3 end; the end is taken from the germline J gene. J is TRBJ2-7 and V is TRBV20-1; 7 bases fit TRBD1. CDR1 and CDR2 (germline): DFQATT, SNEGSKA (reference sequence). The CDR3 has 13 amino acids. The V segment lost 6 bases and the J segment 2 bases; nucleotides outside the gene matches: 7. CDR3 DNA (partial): TGCAGTGCCCCGCCGGGACAGACCTACGAG. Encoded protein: CSAPPGQTYE. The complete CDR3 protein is CSAPPGQTYEQYF.

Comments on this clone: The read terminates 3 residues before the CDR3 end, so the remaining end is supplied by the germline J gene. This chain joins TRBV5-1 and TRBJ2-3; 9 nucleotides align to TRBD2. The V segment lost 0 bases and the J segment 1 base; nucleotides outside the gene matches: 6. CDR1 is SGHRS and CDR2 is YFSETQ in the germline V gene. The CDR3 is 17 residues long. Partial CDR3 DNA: TGCGCCAGCAGCTTGGAAGTTAGCGGGAGAGGCACAGATACG. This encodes CASSLEVSGRGTDT. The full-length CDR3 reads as CASSLEVSGRGTDTQYF.

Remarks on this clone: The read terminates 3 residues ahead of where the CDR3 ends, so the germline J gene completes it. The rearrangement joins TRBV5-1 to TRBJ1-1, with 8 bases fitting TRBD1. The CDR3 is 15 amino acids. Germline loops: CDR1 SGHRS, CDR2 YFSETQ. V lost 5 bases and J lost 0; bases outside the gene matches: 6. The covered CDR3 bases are TGCGCCAGCAGGGCGGGACAGGACATGAACACTGAA. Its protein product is CASRAGQDMNTE. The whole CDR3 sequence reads CASRAGQDMNTEAFF.

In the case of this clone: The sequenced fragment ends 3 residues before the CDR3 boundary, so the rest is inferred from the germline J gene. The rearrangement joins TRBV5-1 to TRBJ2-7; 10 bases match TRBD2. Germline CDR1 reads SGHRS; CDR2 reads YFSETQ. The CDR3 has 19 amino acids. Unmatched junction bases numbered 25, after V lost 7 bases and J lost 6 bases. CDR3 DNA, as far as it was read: TGCGCCAGCTCCATCCTGGGGCTAGCGGGAGCCCATTCCCCAAGCGAG. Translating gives CASSILGLAGAHSPSE. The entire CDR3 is CASSILGLAGAHSPSEQYF.

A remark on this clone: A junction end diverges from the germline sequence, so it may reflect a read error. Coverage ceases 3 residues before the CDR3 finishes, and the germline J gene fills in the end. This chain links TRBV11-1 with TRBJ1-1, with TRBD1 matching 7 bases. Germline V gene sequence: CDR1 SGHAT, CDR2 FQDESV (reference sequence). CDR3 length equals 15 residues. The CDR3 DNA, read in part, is TGTGCTAGCAGCCTGGGGCGGGACAGGAACACTGAA. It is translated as CASSLGRDRNTE. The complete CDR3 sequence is CASSLGRDRNTEAFF.

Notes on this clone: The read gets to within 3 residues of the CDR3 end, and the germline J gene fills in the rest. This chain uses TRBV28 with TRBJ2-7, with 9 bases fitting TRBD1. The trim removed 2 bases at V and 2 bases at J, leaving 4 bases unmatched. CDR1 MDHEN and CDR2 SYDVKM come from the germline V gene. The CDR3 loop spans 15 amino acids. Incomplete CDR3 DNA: TGTGCCAGCAGTTTAGGGACAGGGTTTACCTACGAG. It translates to CASSLGTGFTYE. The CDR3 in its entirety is CASSLGTGFTYEQYF. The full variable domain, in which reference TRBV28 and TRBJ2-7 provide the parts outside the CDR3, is DVKVTQSSRYLVKRTGEKVFLECVQDMDHENMFWYRQDPGLGLRLIYFSYDVKMKEKGDIPEGYSVSREKKERFSLILESASTNQTSMYLCASSLGTGFTYEQYFGPGTRLTVT.

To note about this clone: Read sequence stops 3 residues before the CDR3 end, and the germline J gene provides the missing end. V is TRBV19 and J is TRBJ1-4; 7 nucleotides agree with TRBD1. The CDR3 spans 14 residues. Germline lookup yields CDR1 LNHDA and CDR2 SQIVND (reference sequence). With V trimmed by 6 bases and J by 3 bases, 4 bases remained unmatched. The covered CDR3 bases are TGTGCCAGTAGACCCGGGACAGCTAATGAAAAA. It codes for CASRPGTANEK. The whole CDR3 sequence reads CASRPGTANEKLFF.

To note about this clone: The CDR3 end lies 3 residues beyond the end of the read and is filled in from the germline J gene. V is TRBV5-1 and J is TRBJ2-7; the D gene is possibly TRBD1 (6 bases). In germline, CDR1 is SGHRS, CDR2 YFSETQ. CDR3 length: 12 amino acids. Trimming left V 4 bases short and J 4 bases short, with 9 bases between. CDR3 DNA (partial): TGCGCCAGCAGCGAACAGGGATACGAG. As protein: CASSEQGYE. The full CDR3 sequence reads CASSEQGYEQYF.

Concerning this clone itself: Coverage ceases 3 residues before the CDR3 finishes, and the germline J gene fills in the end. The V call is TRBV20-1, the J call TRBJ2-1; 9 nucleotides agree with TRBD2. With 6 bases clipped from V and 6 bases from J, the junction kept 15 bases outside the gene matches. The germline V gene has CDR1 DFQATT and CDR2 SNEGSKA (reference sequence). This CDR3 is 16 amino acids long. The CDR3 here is CSAISKAGGGSNEQFF. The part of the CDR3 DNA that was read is TGCAGTGCAATCAGTAAGGCGGGAGGGGGCTCCAATGAG.

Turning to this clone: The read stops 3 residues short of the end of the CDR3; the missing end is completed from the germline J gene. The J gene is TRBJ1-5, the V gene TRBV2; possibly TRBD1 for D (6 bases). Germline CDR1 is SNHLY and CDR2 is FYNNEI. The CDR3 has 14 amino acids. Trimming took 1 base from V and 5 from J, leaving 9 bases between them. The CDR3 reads CASSEEGGDQPQHF. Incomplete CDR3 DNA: TGTGCCAGCAGTGAAGAAGGGGGGGATCAGCCC.

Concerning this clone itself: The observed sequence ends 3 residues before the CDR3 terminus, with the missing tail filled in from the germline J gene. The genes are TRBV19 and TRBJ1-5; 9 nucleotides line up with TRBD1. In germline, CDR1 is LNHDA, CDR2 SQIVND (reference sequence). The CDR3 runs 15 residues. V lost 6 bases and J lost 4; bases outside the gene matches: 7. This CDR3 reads CASSRTGGENQPQHF. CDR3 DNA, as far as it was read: TGTGCCAGTAGCCGAACAGGGGGCGAGAATCAGCCC.

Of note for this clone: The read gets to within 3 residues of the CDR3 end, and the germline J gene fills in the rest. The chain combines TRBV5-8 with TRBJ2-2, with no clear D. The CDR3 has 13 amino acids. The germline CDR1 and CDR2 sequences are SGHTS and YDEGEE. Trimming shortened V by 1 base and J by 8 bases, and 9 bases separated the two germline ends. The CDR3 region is CASSLLLRGELFF. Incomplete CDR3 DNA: TGTGCCAGCAGCTTGCTCTTGAGGGGGGAG.

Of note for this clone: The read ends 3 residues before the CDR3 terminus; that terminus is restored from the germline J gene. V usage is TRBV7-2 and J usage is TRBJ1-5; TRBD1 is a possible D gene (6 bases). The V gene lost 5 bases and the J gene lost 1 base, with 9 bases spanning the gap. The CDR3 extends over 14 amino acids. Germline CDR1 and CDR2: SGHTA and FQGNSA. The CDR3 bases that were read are TGTGCCAGCAGCCCAGGGGAAAGCAATCAGCCC. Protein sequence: CASSPGESNQP. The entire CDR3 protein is CASSPGESNQPQHF.

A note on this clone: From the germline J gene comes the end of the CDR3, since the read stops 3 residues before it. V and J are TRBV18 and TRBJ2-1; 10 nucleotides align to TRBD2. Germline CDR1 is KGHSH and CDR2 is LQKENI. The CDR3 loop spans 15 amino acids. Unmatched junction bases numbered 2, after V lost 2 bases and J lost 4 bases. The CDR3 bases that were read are TGTGCCAGCTCACCAGCTAGCGGGGGTTACAATGAG. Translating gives CASSPASGGYNE. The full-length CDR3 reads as CASSPASGGYNEQFF.

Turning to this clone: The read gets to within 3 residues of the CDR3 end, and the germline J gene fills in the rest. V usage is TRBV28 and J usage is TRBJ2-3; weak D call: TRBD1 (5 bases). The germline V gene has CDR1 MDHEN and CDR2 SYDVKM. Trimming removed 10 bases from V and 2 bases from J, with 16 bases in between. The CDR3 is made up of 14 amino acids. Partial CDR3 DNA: TGTGCCAAAGGGGCGCGTTTCCTCACAGATACG. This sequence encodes CAKGARFLTDT. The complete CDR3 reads CAKGARFLTDTQYF.

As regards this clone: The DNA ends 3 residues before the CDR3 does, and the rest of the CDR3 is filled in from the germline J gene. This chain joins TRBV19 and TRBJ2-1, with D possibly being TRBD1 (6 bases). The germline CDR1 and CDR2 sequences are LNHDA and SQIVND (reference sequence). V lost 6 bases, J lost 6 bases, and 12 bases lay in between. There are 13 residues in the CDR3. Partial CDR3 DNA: TGTGCCAGTAGCAAGAGGGGGAGCAATGAG. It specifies CASSKRGSNE. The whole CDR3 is CASSKRGSNEQFF.

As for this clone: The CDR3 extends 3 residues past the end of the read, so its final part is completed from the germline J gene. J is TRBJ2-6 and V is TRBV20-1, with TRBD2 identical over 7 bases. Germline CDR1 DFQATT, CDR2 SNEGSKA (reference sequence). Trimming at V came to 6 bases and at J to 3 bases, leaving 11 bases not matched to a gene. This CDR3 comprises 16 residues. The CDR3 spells CSASGTNPYGANVLTF. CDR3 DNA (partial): TGCAGTGCCTCCGGGACTAACCCTTATGGGGCCAACGTC.

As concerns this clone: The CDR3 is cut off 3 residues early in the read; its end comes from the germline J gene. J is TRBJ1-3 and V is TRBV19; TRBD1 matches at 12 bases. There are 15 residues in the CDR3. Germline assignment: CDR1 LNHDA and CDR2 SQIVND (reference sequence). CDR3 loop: CASGRVLTGQGAIYF. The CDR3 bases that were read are TGTGCCAGTGGAAGGGTGTTGACGGGACAGGGGGCT.

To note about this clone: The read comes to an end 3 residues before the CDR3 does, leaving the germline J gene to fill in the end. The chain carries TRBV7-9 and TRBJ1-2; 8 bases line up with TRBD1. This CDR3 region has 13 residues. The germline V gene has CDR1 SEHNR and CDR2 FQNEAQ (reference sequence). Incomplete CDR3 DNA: TGTGCCAGCACCCAGGGGGCCGGGGAAGGC. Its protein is CASTQGAGEG. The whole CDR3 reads CASTQGAGEGYTF.

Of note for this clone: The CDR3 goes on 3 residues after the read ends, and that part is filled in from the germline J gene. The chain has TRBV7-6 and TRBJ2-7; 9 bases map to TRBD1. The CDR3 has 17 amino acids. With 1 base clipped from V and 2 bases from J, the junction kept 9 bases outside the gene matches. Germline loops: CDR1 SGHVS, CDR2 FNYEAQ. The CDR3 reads CASSLGPPGQGPYEQYF. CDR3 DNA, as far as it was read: TGTGCCAGCAGCTTAGGTCCTCCGGGACAGGGCCCCTACGAG.